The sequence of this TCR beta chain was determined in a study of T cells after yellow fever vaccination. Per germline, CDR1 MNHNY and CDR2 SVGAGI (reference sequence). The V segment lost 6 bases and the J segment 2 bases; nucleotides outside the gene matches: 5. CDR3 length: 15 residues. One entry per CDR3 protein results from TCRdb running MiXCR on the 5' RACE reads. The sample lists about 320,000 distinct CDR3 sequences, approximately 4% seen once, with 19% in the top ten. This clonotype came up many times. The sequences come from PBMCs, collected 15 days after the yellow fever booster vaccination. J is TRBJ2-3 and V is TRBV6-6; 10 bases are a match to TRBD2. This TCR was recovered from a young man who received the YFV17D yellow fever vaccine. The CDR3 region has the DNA TGTGCCAGCAGCCTGGGACTAGCGAACACAGATACGCAGTATTTT. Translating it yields CASSLGLANTDTQYF.